The clone carrying this T cell receptor (beta chain) has just a few counts. TCRdb redid the calling of the 5' RACE reads with MiXCR, one entry per CDR3 protein. Of around 100,000 distinct CDR3 sequences listed, 15% to 20% are singletons. Trimming shortened V by 3 bases and J by 4 bases, and 16 bases separated the two germline ends. This CDR3 comprises 14 residues. Germline V lookup: CDR1 DFQATT, CDR2 SNEGSKA (reference sequence). These data come from a study of T cells of healthy individuals. This TCR came from a human donor in good health. This rearrangement joins TRBV20-1 to TRBJ2-7; D is ambiguous. CDR3 in DNA: TGCAGTGCTAGTAAGGGTCCCCTGATATACGAGCAGTACTTC. As protein: CSASKGPLIYEQYF.